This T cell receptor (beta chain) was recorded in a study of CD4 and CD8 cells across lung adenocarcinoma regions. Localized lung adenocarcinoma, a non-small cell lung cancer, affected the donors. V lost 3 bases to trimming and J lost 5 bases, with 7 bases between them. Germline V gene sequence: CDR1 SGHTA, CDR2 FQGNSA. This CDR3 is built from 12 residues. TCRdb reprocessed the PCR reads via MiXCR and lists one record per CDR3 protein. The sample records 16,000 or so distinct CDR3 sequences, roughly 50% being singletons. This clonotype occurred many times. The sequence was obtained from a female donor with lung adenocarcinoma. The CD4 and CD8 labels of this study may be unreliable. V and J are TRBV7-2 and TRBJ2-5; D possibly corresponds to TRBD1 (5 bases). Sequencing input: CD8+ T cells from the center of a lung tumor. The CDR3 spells CASSLGRETQYF. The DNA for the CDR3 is TGTGCCAGCAGCTTGGGGCGGGAGACCCAGTACTTC.